Detailed here is one T cell receptor (beta chain). Its antigen is unidentified. This sample was included in a study of response to subunit inactivated influenza vaccine. Study results and limitations: After each seasonal influenza vaccination, few new T cells are recruited, the authors suggested.

From germline, CDR1 is SQVTM and CDR2 ANQGSEA. The CDR3 totals 12 residues. V was cut by 6 bases and J by 5 bases, with 12 bases left in between. From the RT-PCR reads, TCRdb called clonotypes with MiXCR, one entry per CDR3 protein. Here the sample spans some 850,000 distinct CDR3 sequences, roughly 20% being singletons. This receptor was identified in a man aged 50-60 years who received an inactivated influenza vaccine. The chain joins TRBV29-1 to TRBJ2-3; D possibly matches TRBD1 or TRBD2 (5 bases each). Material: PBMCs from blood, obtained about 5 days after vaccination. CDR3 sequence: CSVQQGVDTQYF. The CDR3 coding sequence is TGCAGCGTGCAGCAGGGAGTAGATACGCAGTATTTT.